This is a list of T cell receptor beta chains from one sample in a study of CD8 T cells in ankylosing spondylitis. TCRdb recomputed calls from the 5' RACE reads with MiXCR, one row per CDR3 protein. This sample has under 300,000 distinct CDR3 sequences; roughly 10% occur once, and the top ten carry about 2.5%. What was sequenced was blood, either unsorted or a sorted T cell fraction (not recorded which). Receptors originate from a male donor with ankylosing spondylitis or in good health (not recorded which). Both conserved end residues are part of each CDR3. Fields, in order: D gene, clone size, J gene, V gene, CDR3 protein, CDR3 DNA. D genes are given only for firm matches. Clone size is stated in some rows and not others, as once, few, many or a class when expanded.

TRBD2 many TRBJ2-1 TRBV5-1 CASSLDSGGLNEQFF TGCGCCAGCAGCTTGGATAGCGGGGGCCTGAATGAGCAGTTCTTC
. many TRBJ2-3 TRBV10-2 CASSGIAGTDTQYF TGCGCCAGCAGTGGGATAGCGGGCACAGATACGCAGTATTTT
TRBD1 many TRBJ1-2 TRBV5-1 CASSTSPGGGYTF TGCGCCAGCAGCACCTCCCCAGGGGGAGGCTACACCTTC
TRBD1 . TRBJ2-7 TRBV27 CASSPAPGTVMSYEQYF TGTGCCAGCAGCCCCGCCCCTGGGACAGTTATGTCCTACGAGCAGTACTTC
. many TRBJ1-2 TRBV12-3/TRBV12-4 CASSPRTLGYTF TGTGCCAGCAGCCCTCGGACCCTTGGCTACACCTTC
. many TRBJ1-2 TRBV20-1 CSAPAEAPNYGYTF TGCAGTGCTCCGGCCGAGGCTCCTAACTATGGCTACACCTTC
TRBD2 few TRBJ2-7 TRBV5-1 CASSGGDGYYEQYF TGCGCCAGCAGCGGGGGGGACGGATACTACGAGCAGTACTTC
. many TRBJ2-2 TRBV6-1 CATRGGGGRTGELFF TGTGCCACCCGAGGGGGAGGGGGTCGCACCGGGGAGCTGTTTTTT
. many TRBJ2-7 TRBV20-1 CSAWTPTYEQYF TGCAGTGCTTGGACACCAACCTACGAGCAGTACTTC
. many TRBJ2-2 TRBV21-1 CASRGTGGTGELFF TGTGCCAGCAGAGGGACAGGAGGGACCGGGGAGCTGTTTTTT
. many TRBJ1-1 TRBV7-9 CASLRNRDTEAFF TGTGCCAGCCTCCGGAACAGGGACACTGAAGCTTTCTTT
TRBD1 many TRBJ1-2 TRBV4-2 CASSQQGAINYGYTF TGTGCCAGCAGCCAGCAGGGGGCGATTAACTATGGCTACACCTTC
. few TRBJ2-5 TRBV2 CASTLTYQETQYF TGTGCCAGCACCCTTACATACCAAGAGACCCAGTACTTC
. many TRBJ1-1 TRBV29-1 CSVRRATNTEAFF TGCAGCGTTCGCAGGGCTACAAACACTGAAGCTTTCTTT
. many TRBJ2-2 TRBV5-1 CASSLEGGSNTGELFF TGCGCCAGCAGCTTGGAAGGGGGTTCGAACACCGGGGAGCTGTTTTTT
. . TRBJ2-3 TRBV4-1 CASSLFGRRDYTDTQYF TGCGCCAGCAGCCTATTCGGCCGTAGAGATTACACAGATACGCAGTATTTT
. many TRBJ1-5 TRBV15 CATSRGGGQTDQPQHF TGTGCCACCAGCAGAGGAGGAGGGCAGACGGATCAGCCCCAGCATTTT
. many TRBJ2-1 TRBV19 CASSRLAPHEQFF TGTGCCAGTAGTAGGCTAGCCCCCCATGAGCAGTTCTTC
. many TRBJ2-1 TRBV4-2 CASSQGEGYNEQFF TGTGCCAGCAGCCAAGGAGAGGGGTACAATGAGCAGTTCTTC
TRBD2 many TRBJ2-1 TRBV5-5 CASSLGGASGGLEQFF TGTGCCAGCAGCTTGGGGGGTGCGAGCGGGGGGCTTGAGCAGTTCTTC
. many TRBJ2-3 TRBV12-3/TRBV12-4 CASSWAGRDTQYF TGTGCCAGCAGTTGGGCTGGCAGAGATACGCAGTATTTT
. . TRBJ2-2 TRBV6-2/TRBV6-3 CASSYSTLEGSNTGELFF TGTGCCAGCAGTTACTCGACCTTGGAGGGTTCGAACACCGGGGAGCTGTTTTTT
TRBD2 few TRBJ2-3 TRBV2 CASLDGLAESDTQYF TGTGCCAGTTTGGACGGGCTAGCGGAGTCAGATACGCAGTATTTT
. many TRBJ1-1 TRBV12-3/TRBV12-4 CASSLETDMNTEAFF TGTGCCAGCAGTTTAGAGACAGACATGAACACTGAAGCTTTCTTT
. . TRBJ2-7 TRBV4-2 CASSHSAEESSYEQYF TGTGCCAGCAGCCATTCTGCTGAGGAAAGCTCCTACGAGCAGTACTTC
. many TRBJ2-1 TRBV5-1 CASSSRDSYNEQFF TGCGCCAGCAGCTCCAGGGACTCCTACAATGAGCAGTTCTTC
. . TRBJ2-7 TRBV30 CAWSVRAPDRGEQYF TGTGCCTGGAGTGTTCGGGCTCCTGACCGTGGAGAGCAGTACTTC
. . TRBJ1-5 TRBV4-2 CASSQESGGRGNQPQHF TGTGCCAGCAGCCAAGAATCGGGGGGTAGGGGCAATCAGCCCCAGCATTTT
. many TRBJ1-2 TRBV12-3/TRBV12-4 CASREGSGSGYTF TGTGCCAGCAGGGAAGGGAGCGGGTCTGGCTACACCTTC
. many TRBJ2-1 TRBV20-1 CSAPPGGNEQFF TGCAGTGCGCCCCCCGGGGGAAATGAGCAGTTCTTC
. many TRBJ2-1 TRBV7-8 CASSLYPTDSYNEQFF TGTGCCAGCAGCTTGTATCCCACGGACAGTTACAATGAGCAGTTCTTC
. few TRBJ1-5 TRBV19 CASSPQWGRENQPQHF TGTGCCAGTAGTCCGCAATGGGGTAGAGAGAATCAGCCCCAGCATTTT
. many TRBJ2-2 TRBV21-1 CAMAGANTGELFF TGTGCCATGGCGGGAGCGAACACCGGGGAGCTGTTTTTT
. many TRBJ2-5 TRBV20-1 CSAPNRAQETQYF TGCAGTGCCCCAAACCGGGCCCAAGAGACCCAGTACTTC
TRBD2 many TRBJ2-3 TRBV5-1 CASSYSSGNTDTQYF TGCGCCAGCAGCTACTCTAGCGGGAACACAGATACGCAGTATTTT
. many TRBJ2-5 TRBV5-6 CASSSGTVFRETQYF TGTGCCAGCAGCTCGGGAACGGTGTTCAGAGAGACCCAGTACTTC
. . TRBJ2-2 TRBV18 CASSPQQLNTGELFF TGTGCCAGCTCCCCCCAGCAGCTTAACACCGGGGAGCTGTTTTTT
TRBD1 few TRBJ2-7 TRBV7-2 CASSLDPRDRLYF TGTGCCAGCAGCTTAGACCCCCGGGACAGGCTGTACTTC
. few TRBJ1-1 TRBV12-3/TRBV12-4 CASSSVWPINTEAFF TGTGCCAGCAGTTCCGTCTGGCCAATAAACACTGAAGCTTTCTTT
. once TRBJ1-2 TRBV18 CASSPGQPANYGYTF TGTGCCAGCTCACCAGGGCAGCCTGCTAACTATGGCTACACCTTC
TRBD1 many TRBJ1-4 TRBV20-1 CSARDYRGDEKLFF TGCAGTGCTAGAGATTACAGGGGGGATGAAAAACTGTTTTTT
. many TRBJ2-2 TRBV5-1 CASSSGPITGELFF TGCGCCAGCAGCTCAGGACCCATCACCGGGGAGCTGTTTTTT
. many TRBJ2-7 TRBV3-1 CASSQEGPPEQYF TGTGCCAGCAGCCAAGAAGGGCCCCCCGAGCAGTACTTC
. many TRBJ2-1 TRBV5-1 CASRDSFYNEQFF TGCGCCAGCAGGGACAGTTTTTACAATGAGCAGTTCTTC